These T cell receptor beta chains were read from a single sample in a study of CD4 T cells in relation to SARS-CoV-2 and coronaviruses. Clones were sequenced by immunoSEQ multiplex PCR, and TCRdb holds only the in-frame ones, with some missing. The repertoire has some 70,000 clones, about 92% of them found once; the top ten carry approximately 0.21%. Sequencing input: naive CD4+ T cells from PBMCs. The receptors stem from a human donor in good health. Each CDR3 is given with its conserved first and last residue. The D gene is left open where the match is weak. The listing skips clone size in some rows; elsewhere it reads once, few, many or a size class.

j_call: TRBJ1-4
v_call: TRBV5-6
cdr3_length: 14
d_call: TRBD1
clone_size: .
cdr3_nt: TGTGCCAGCAGTTTAAACAGGGGCTGGGAAAAACTGTTTTTT
cdr3_aa: CASSLNRGWEKLFF

j_call: TRBJ2-3
v_call: TRBV25-1
cdr3_length: 15
d_call: .
clone_size: .
cdr3_nt: TGTGCCAGCAGTGAGCTCAGGGACTCTCCAGATACGCAGTATTTT
cdr3_aa: CASSELRDSPDTQYF

j_call: TRBJ1-5
v_call: TRBV28
cdr3_length: 12
d_call: .
clone_size: .
cdr3_nt: TGTGCCAGCAGTCCTAGCCCCTATCGCCAGCATTTT
cdr3_aa: CASSPSPYRQHF

j_call: TRBJ2-5
v_call: TRBV5-1
cdr3_length: 12
d_call: .
clone_size: once
cdr3_nt: TGCGCCAGCAGCGCTACTAAAGAGACCCAGTACTTC
cdr3_aa: CASSATKETQYF

j_call: TRBJ2-1
v_call: TRBV5-1
cdr3_length: 17
d_call: TRBD2
clone_size: .
cdr3_nt: TGCGCCAGCAGCTTGTCCCCGACTAGCGGGACCTACAATGAGCAGTTCTTC
cdr3_aa: CASSLSPTSGTYNEQFF

j_call: TRBJ2-3
v_call: TRBV5-1
cdr3_length: 11
d_call: .
clone_size: once
cdr3_nt: TGCGCCAGCAGCTTTGCAGATACGCAGTATTTT
cdr3_aa: CASSFADTQYF

j_call: TRBJ2-5
v_call: TRBV11-2
cdr3_length: 13
d_call: .
clone_size: once
cdr3_nt: TGTGCCAGCAGCTTCGACCCGCCGGGGACCCAGTACTTC
cdr3_aa: CASSFDPPGTQYF

j_call: TRBJ1-1
v_call: TRBV30
cdr3_length: 13
d_call: .
clone_size: .
cdr3_nt: TGTGCCTGGAAACGGGGGGCAGGGACTGAAGCTTTCTTT
cdr3_aa: CAWKRGAGTEAFF

j_call: TRBJ2-7
v_call: TRBV9
cdr3_length: 15
d_call: TRBD2
clone_size: .
cdr3_nt: TGTGCCAGCAGCGTAGGCGCGGGAGGGCCCAACGAGCAGTACTTC
cdr3_aa: CASSVGAGGPNEQYF

j_call: TRBJ2-7
v_call: TRBV20-1
cdr3_length: 11
d_call: .
clone_size: .
cdr3_nt: TGCAGTGCTAGAGATGGGACCGGGGAATACTTC
cdr3_aa: CSARDGTGEYF

j_call: TRBJ2-5
v_call: TRBV5-1
cdr3_length: 18
d_call: TRBD2
clone_size: .
cdr3_nt: TGCGCCAGCAGCTATCGAGGGACTAGCGCTATCGTCCAAGAGACCCAGTACTTC
cdr3_aa: CASSYRGTSAIVQETQYF

j_call: TRBJ2-3
v_call: TRBV3-1/TRBV3-2
cdr3_length: 14
d_call: .
clone_size: .
cdr3_nt: TGTGCCAGCAGGCGTACTGGGGGGCCGGGTACGCAGTATTTT
cdr3_aa: CASRRTGGPGTQYF

j_call: TRBJ2-2
v_call: TRBV5-4
cdr3_length: 16
d_call: .
clone_size: once
cdr3_nt: TGTGCCAGCAGCCCTGGAGGTAGCGGTTACACCCGGGAGCTGTTTTTT
cdr3_aa: CASSPGGSGYTRELFF

j_call: TRBJ1-2
v_call: TRBV6-5
cdr3_length: 13
d_call: TRBD1
clone_size: once
cdr3_nt: TGTGCCACGGCACGGGACAGACACTATGGCTACACCTTC
cdr3_aa: CATARDRHYGYTF

j_call: TRBJ2-2
v_call: TRBV19
cdr3_length: 15
d_call: .
clone_size: .
cdr3_nt: TGTGCCAGTAGTATAGAAGCAGCGAACACCGGGGAGCTGTTTTTT
cdr3_aa: CASSIEAANTGELFF

j_call: TRBJ2-7
v_call: TRBV29-1
cdr3_length: 13
d_call: TRBD1
clone_size: .
cdr3_nt: TGCAGCGTCGTTCAGGGACAGACCTACGAGCAGTACTTC
cdr3_aa: CSVVQGQTYEQYF

j_call: TRBJ2-7
v_call: TRBV2
cdr3_length: 12
d_call: .
clone_size: .
cdr3_nt: TGTGCCAGCAGTCTGGGTAGCTACGAGCAGTACTTC
cdr3_aa: CASSLGSYEQYF

j_call: TRBJ2-3
v_call: TRBV9
cdr3_length: 16
d_call: TRBD2
clone_size: .
cdr3_nt: TGTGCCAGCAGCGTCGGGCGGGGGGGTAGCACAGATACGCAGTATTTT
cdr3_aa: CASSVGRGGSTDTQYF

j_call: TRBJ2-7
v_call: TRBV9
cdr3_length: 14
d_call: .
clone_size: once
cdr3_nt: TGTGCCAGCAGCGTAGTGAGCGACTCCTACGAGCAGTACTTC
cdr3_aa: CASSVVSDSYEQYF

j_call: TRBJ2-1
v_call: TRBV4-2
cdr3_length: 16
d_call: TRBD2
clone_size: few
cdr3_nt: TGTGCCAGCAGCCCTCCGACTAGCGGGGTGTACAATGAGCAGTTCTTC
cdr3_aa: CASSPPTSGVYNEQFF

j_call: TRBJ1-2
v_call: TRBV18
cdr3_length: 14
d_call: .
clone_size: once
cdr3_nt: TGTGCCAGCTCAGCCCCGGGGGCTGGCTATGGCTACACCTTC
cdr3_aa: CASSAPGAGYGYTF

j_call: TRBJ2-3
v_call: TRBV4-3
cdr3_length: 16
d_call: TRBD1
clone_size: .
cdr3_nt: TGCGCCAGCAGCCAAGATCATCTGACAGGGGCAGATACGCAGTATTTT
cdr3_aa: CASSQDHLTGADTQYF

j_call: TRBJ1-1
v_call: TRBV5-1
cdr3_length: 14
d_call: TRBD1
clone_size: .
cdr3_nt: TGCGCCAGCAGCTTACAGGGGGGGAACACTGAAGCTTTCTTT
cdr3_aa: CASSLQGGNTEAFF

j_call: TRBJ2-6
v_call: TRBV19
cdr3_length: 17
d_call: TRBD1
clone_size: .
cdr3_nt: TGTGCCAGTAGCCCGGGACAGGGGGCGTCATGGGCCAACGTCCTGACTTTC
cdr3_aa: CASSPGQGASWANVLTF

j_call: TRBJ1-4
v_call: TRBV6-1
cdr3_length: 15
d_call: TRBD1
clone_size: .
cdr3_nt: TGTGCCAGCAGTGAAAGGGGGCTGCCTAATGAAAAACTGTTTTTT
cdr3_aa: CASSERGLPNEKLFF

j_call: TRBJ2-3
v_call: TRBV27
cdr3_length: 15
d_call: TRBD2
clone_size: .
cdr3_nt: TGTGCCAGACGGAGCGGGGGGCCCGGGACAGATACGCAGTATTTT
cdr3_aa: CARRSGGPGTDTQYF

j_call: TRBJ2-5
v_call: TRBV11-3
cdr3_length: 13
d_call: .
clone_size: .
cdr3_nt: TGTGCCAGCAGCTTTGGGCAGGAAGAGACCCAGTACTTC
cdr3_aa: CASSFGQEETQYF

j_call: TRBJ1-1
v_call: TRBV30
cdr3_length: 14
d_call: .
clone_size: .
cdr3_nt: TGTGCCTGGAGTGTTAGGATTCGGGACACTGAAGCTTTCTTT
cdr3_aa: CAWSVRIRDTEAFF

j_call: TRBJ2-3
v_call: TRBV7-8
cdr3_length: 16
d_call: .
clone_size: .
cdr3_nt: TGTGCCAGCAGTGCCGACCGGCAGGGGCCCGTAGATACGCAGTATTTT
cdr3_aa: CASSADRQGPVDTQYF

j_call: TRBJ2-1
v_call: TRBV28
cdr3_length: 18
d_call: .
clone_size: .
cdr3_nt: TGTGCCAGCCTTAAAAAAACGCGGGGGCGACCCTTTAACAATGAGCAGTTCTTC
cdr3_aa: CASLKKTRGRPFNNEQFF

j_call: TRBJ1-5
v_call: TRBV12-3/TRBV12-4
cdr3_length: 13
d_call: .
clone_size: .
cdr3_nt: TGTGCCAGCAGTTTAGACGGGGATCAGCCCCAGCATTTT
cdr3_aa: CASSLDGDQPQHF

j_call: TRBJ1-2
v_call: TRBV3-1/TRBV3-2
cdr3_length: 12
d_call: TRBD1
clone_size: .
cdr3_nt: TGTGCCAGCAGCGGACAGGGGCTTGGCTACACCTTC
cdr3_aa: CASSGQGLGYTF

j_call: TRBJ1-1
v_call: TRBV28
cdr3_length: 14
d_call: .
clone_size: .
cdr3_nt: TGTGCCAGCTCGTGGCCGGGGGGGGGCACTGAAGCTTTCTTT
cdr3_aa: CASSWPGGGTEAFF

j_call: TRBJ2-4
v_call: TRBV28
cdr3_length: 15
d_call: TRBD1
clone_size: .
cdr3_nt: TGTGCCAGCAGCCGCGCTTTGGACAGGCCGAGCGTTCAGTACTTC
cdr3_aa: CASSRALDRPSVQYF

j_call: TRBJ1-2
v_call: TRBV19
cdr3_length: 13
d_call: .
clone_size: .
cdr3_nt: TGTGCCAGTAGTATAGGTCCCCCCGGCGGCTACACCTTC
cdr3_aa: CASSIGPPGGYTF

j_call: TRBJ2-3
v_call: TRBV7-2
cdr3_length: 19
d_call: TRBD2
clone_size: once
cdr3_nt: TGTGCCAGCAGCTTAGTTGGGACTAGCGGGGGGGCCGGCACAGATACGCAGTATTTT
cdr3_aa: CASSLVGTSGGAGTDTQYF

j_call: TRBJ1-2
v_call: TRBV2
cdr3_length: 14
d_call: TRBD1
clone_size: .
cdr3_nt: TGTGCCAGCAGCGGGGGACAGGGTGACTATGGCTACACCTTC
cdr3_aa: CASSGGQGDYGYTF

j_call: TRBJ2-1
v_call: TRBV11-2
cdr3_length: 14
d_call: .
clone_size: .
cdr3_nt: TGTGCCAGCAGCTTAGGCGCGATCTACAATGAGCAGTTCTTC
cdr3_aa: CASSLGAIYNEQFF

j_call: TRBJ2-3
v_call: TRBV5-1
cdr3_length: 18
d_call: TRBD2
clone_size: .
cdr3_nt: TGCGCCAGCAGCGGGACTAGCGGGGGCCCCCCCAGCACAGATACGCAGTATTTT
cdr3_aa: CASSGTSGGPPSTDTQYF

j_call: TRBJ1-2
v_call: TRBV7-2
cdr3_length: 14
d_call: .
clone_size: .
cdr3_nt: TGTGCCAGCAGCTTAGTCGGGGGTCCCTATGGCTACACCTTC
cdr3_aa: CASSLVGGPYGYTF

j_call: TRBJ1-6
v_call: TRBV6-5
cdr3_length: 13
d_call: .
clone_size: once
cdr3_nt: TGTGCCAGCTATGGGAGAAGTAATTCACCCCTCCACTTT
cdr3_aa: CASYGRSNSPLHF

j_call: TRBJ2-7
v_call: TRBV12-3/TRBV12-4
cdr3_length: 12
d_call: .
clone_size: .
cdr3_nt: TGTGCCAGCAGCGTCGTCTGGAGCGAGCAGTACTTC
cdr3_aa: CASSVVWSEQYF

j_call: TRBJ2-1
v_call: TRBV21-1
cdr3_length: 22
d_call: .
clone_size: .
cdr3_nt: TGTGCCAGCAGCAAAGCCACTAACAGGGGGCGTCGGTTGGGTCACTCCTACAATGAGCAGTTCTTC
cdr3_aa: CASSKATNRGRRLGHSYNEQFF

j_call: TRBJ2-5
v_call: TRBV14
cdr3_length: 13
d_call: .
clone_size: .
cdr3_nt: TGTGCCAGCAGCCAAGCCCGACGGGAGACCCAGTACTTC
cdr3_aa: CASSQARRETQYF

j_call: TRBJ2-1
v_call: TRBV3-1/TRBV3-2
cdr3_length: 15
d_call: TRBD2
clone_size: .
cdr3_nt: TGTGCCAGCAACACGCTAGCGGGGGGGCACAATGAGCAGTTCTTC
cdr3_aa: CASNTLAGGHNEQFF

j_call: TRBJ1-4
v_call: TRBV9
cdr3_length: 17
d_call: .
clone_size: .
cdr3_nt: TGTGCCAGCAGCGTAGGACCAACAGTCCGGGAGAATGAAAAACTGTTTTTT
cdr3_aa: CASSVGPTVRENEKLFF

j_call: TRBJ2-5
v_call: TRBV11-3
cdr3_length: 15
d_call: TRBD1
clone_size: .
cdr3_nt: TGTGCCAGCAGCTCGCGGACAGGGGGCGGGGAGACCCAGTACTTC
cdr3_aa: CASSSRTGGGETQYF

j_call: TRBJ2-7
v_call: TRBV20-1
cdr3_length: 10
d_call: .
clone_size: .
cdr3_nt: TGCAGTGCTGGTAAGAACGAGCAGTACTTC
cdr3_aa: CSAGKNEQYF

j_call: TRBJ1-3
v_call: TRBV30
cdr3_length: 13
d_call: .
clone_size: once
cdr3_nt: TGTGCCTGGAGTTGGGGGTCTGGAAACACCATATATTTT
cdr3_aa: CAWSWGSGNTIYF

j_call: TRBJ2-1
v_call: TRBV19
cdr3_length: 19
d_call: TRBD1
clone_size: .
cdr3_nt: TGTGCCAGTAGAGCTACCGGGACAGGGGCGACGAGCTCCTACAATGAGCAGTTCTTC
cdr3_aa: CASRATGTGATSSYNEQFF